This TCR beta chain was recorded in a study of T cells in Graves' hyperthyroidism and ophthalmopathy. Overall study results and limits: Most expanded thyroid clonotypes above 0.001 also appeared in blood.

From germline, CDR1 is MDHEN and CDR2 SYDVKM. The CDR3 is made up of 14 amino acids. V lost 4 bases to trimming and J lost 5 bases; unmatched junction nucleotides: 5. Clinicians diagnosed patients from clinical symptoms, serum thyroxine and TRAb, thyroid ultrasound and orbital computed tomography. This clonotype was seen many times. The antigen remains unidentified. TCR beta CDR3 region amplification was performed from RNA transcripts. Researchers ran a first-round RT-PCR on the TCR CDR3 using the HTBI primer set. MiXCR, run by TCRdb on the multiplex PCR reads, gives a single entry per CDR3 protein. This sample has 600,000 or so distinct CDR3 sequences, with 15% to 20% found just once.

The sequence was obtained from a woman aged 25 to 39 with Graves' hyperthyroidism. The V call is TRBV28, the J call TRBJ2-3; 8 nucleotides line up with TRBD1. The sequenced sample was blood. CDR3 nucleotide sequence: TGTGCCAGCAGTTCGGACAGGGCTAAAGATACGCAGTATTTT. This gives the protein CASSSDRAKDTQYF.